The entry below describes one TCR beta chain. This clonotype has a count of ten or more. It lacks a known antigen. No much larger clonotype is one base removed from it; base qualities were not supplied. The data derive from a study of blood T cells in healthy people across ages (dated by TCRdb to 2014 to 2015). Broadly, across the study: In model experiments, template switching captured roughly one uniquely barcoded TCR beta cDNA molecule for every two T cells. Two additional independent replicas of 1 million unique cDNA reads from the same blood draw were analyzed for two donors (one aged 18 to 30 and one aged 80 or older). Age-related changes in TCR beta repertoire diversity were measured in the study by deep sequencing normalized with unique cDNA molecular identifiers. The donors were split into four age groups: young (average around 15 years), middle-aged (about 40), aged (over 55) and long-lived (approximately 80).

The donors were 40 or so Caucasian individuals from Russia, aged roughly 6 to 100 years, who were systemically healthy. Each donor gave about 10 milliliters of peripheral blood, drawn into EDTA-treated Vacutainer tubes. Ficoll-Paque density-gradient centrifugation was used to isolate PBMCs, with at least 7 million per sample. Total RNA was extracted from PBMCs with Trizol reagent, with at least 5.5 micrograms obtained per sample. Naive CD45RAhigh/CD27high T cell percentages were measured by flow cytometry on a PBMC aliquot from every donor. The CDR1 and CDR2 encoded by the germline V gene are SGHTA and FQGTGA. Ends trimmed: V by 4 bases, J by 4 bases; bases unmatched to a gene: 15. There are 17 amino acids in the CDR3, from cysteine to phenylalanine inclusive. The entry retains the CDR3 DNA only, 51 bases that are in frame from base 1. Broader findings and caveats from the paper: Observed TCR beta diversity per million T cells fell roughly linearly with age, and a significant reduction was already apparent by age roughly 40. Conclusive comparison of naive and antigen-experienced compartments was prevented by the profiling of bulk unsorted PBMCs. Observed TCR beta diversity correlated strongly with the percentage of naive T cells measured by flow cytometry. Estimates of total diversity from one million sequenced T cells were regarded as lower bounds and underestimates. The CMV infection status of donors was not known, potentially confounding age-related changes in expanded clonotypes. Compared with the aged group, the long-lived group had more naive CD4+ T cells, fewer expanded clones and increased TCR diversity, suggesting age selection.

The library was obtained by 5' RACE. TCRdb names Illumina HiSeq 2500 as the instrument used. The second PCR ran for about 7 to 11 cycles and used a J-beta primer mix along with a sample-barcoded 5' primer. A template-switch 5' adaptor carrying 12 random nucleotides introduced a unique molecular identifier onto each TCR beta cDNA molecule. At least 3 million CDR3-containing paired-end reads were obtained from each sample. First-strand cDNA was synthesized from all RNA with the Mint cDNA synthesis kit, primed by a TRBC-specific oligonucleotide. After uracil-DNA glycosylase treatment, a first 18-cycle PCR used universal primers M1SS and BC2_uni_R on all cDNA. The original pipeline was this. Each sample was normalized by randomly selecting 1 million high-quality reads, each carrying a distinct molecular identifier. Reads sharing molecular identifiers were discarded rather than binned into consensus sequences. MiTCR, set to a Q25 quality threshold and the strictest error-elimination algorithm, was used for CDR3 identification, clonotype clustering and error correction. A nonparametric unseen species model with Euler transformation was used to estimate lower-bound total TCR beta diversity. TCRdb reran the public reads through fastp at Q25 and MiXCR, keeping productive beta chains. Entries that share a CDR3 protein sequence are merged under the most common genes and DNA. The V and J calls reflect TCRdb's pipeline rather than the authors' work. The sample table shows approximately 780,000 distinct CDR3 sequences, and roughly 26% are seen once. The ten largest clones represent about 3% of the sample.

The sample was also linked to a second study, of T cells of mothers and their children. As that second study puts it: The donors were nine systemically healthy Caucasian individuals, made up of three mothers and their six children. cDNA synthesis consumed the entire amount of extracted RNA, loaded at around 1.5 ug RNA in each 15 ul reaction. In the second PCR, sample barcodes and 2-4 random nucleotides were introduced via the M1S primer. More than 8 million TCR beta CDR3 reads were obtained from each mother, and roughly 3 million reads were obtained from each child. Thymic selection shapes the output of TCR recombination in a similar way in related and unrelated pairs, and inherited differences have a minor effect. Normalized repertoire overlap was always slightly but never significantly higher in related than unrelated mother-child pairs. No persistent microchimeric T cell clones were found, with a detection sensitivity of around 100 clones per million clonotypes. To look for features that set related mother-child pairs apart from unrelated individuals, the researchers ran deep NGS to compare the TCR beta repertoires of mothers and children. Mothers averaged approximately 40 +/- 4 years of age and children averaged about 10 +/- 4 years. After adapter ligation was performed with NEBNext reagents, the libraries were sequenced on an Illumina HiSeq 2000 with 100+100 nt paired-end reads. To prevent cross-contamination, the mother and child libraries were prepared a month apart and were sequenced in separate runs. For each donor, between about 450,000 and 2,300,000 distinct TCR beta clonotypes were identified. Naive TCR beta clonotypes were estimated from low-frequency clonotypes matched to each donor's FACS-determined naive share, without sorting.

The V and J genes are TRBV7-3 and TRBJ1-2; TRBD1 lines up with 7 middle nucleotides. The specimen was blood. This TCR derives from a boy between 10 and 17 years old in good health. The CDR3 here reads CASSSPQTGLASYGYTF. The DNA sequence follows: TGTGCCAGCAGCTCCCCCCAGACAGGGCTCGCCTCCTATGGCTACACCTTC.